These T cell receptor beta chains were read from a single sample in a study of shared clonotypes between healthy human individuals. Profiled with immunoSEQ multiplex PCR; TCRdb holds only in-frame clones, not every one. The data show around 2.5 million clones, roughly 93% seen once. The sample taken for sequencing was naive CD4+ T cells from PBMCs. The receptors were sampled from a young man in good health. Some clones in this sample may be carry-over from other donors' samples. Each CDR3 is given with its conserved first and last residue. A D gene is named only where the DNA matches it firmly. The size field is filled for only some rows; it gives once, few, many or a size class.

-	TRBV6-5	TRBJ1-2	once	TGTGCCAGCAGTTACTATCGTCTGGGACTGCTCGATGGCTACACCTTC	CASSYYRLGLLDGYTF
-	TRBV28	TRBJ1-2	once	TGTGCCAGCAGTTTCTGGAGGTATGGCTACACCTTC	CASSFWRYGYTF
-	TRBV27	TRBJ1-2	-	TGTGCCAGCAGTTTAGACGGGACACGAAACTATGGCTACACCTTC	CASSLDGTRNYGYTF
-	TRBV27	TRBJ2-7	few	TGTGCCAGCAGTTTATACGGATCCTACGAGCAGTACTTC	CASSLYGSYEQYF
-	TRBV5-1	TRBJ2-3	-	TGCGCCAGCAGCCCGGACTCATTCACAGATACGCAGTATTTT	CASSPDSFTDTQYF
-	TRBV7-9	TRBJ2-5	-	TGTGCCAGCAGCTCCGGACAGAACCAAGAGACCCAGTACTTC	CASSSGQNQETQYF
-	TRBV27	TRBJ1-5	-	TGTGCCAGTGGGATCAAACCAAATCAGCCCCAGCATTTT	CASGIKPNQPQHF
TRBD2	TRBV9	TRBJ2-7	-	TGTGCCAGCACTCCAGGACTAGCGATCTACGAGCAGTACTTC	CASTPGLAIYEQYF
TRBD1	TRBV5-1	TRBJ2-7	-	TGCGCCAGCAGCTCGGGACAGAAGGACCCCTACGAGCAGTACTTC	CASSSGQKDPYEQYF
-	TRBV25-1	TRBJ1-2	-	TGTGCCAGCAGTGAATTTGAGAGGGGAAACTATGGCTACACCTTC	CASSEFERGNYGYTF
TRBD1	TRBV2	TRBJ2-1	-	TGTGCCAGCAGTGAATCCGGGACAGGCCTCTACAATGAGCAGTTCTTC	CASSESGTGLYNEQFF
-	TRBV5-1	TRBJ2-7	-	TGCGCCAGCAGCAGAAGCGAATCCTACGAGCAGTACTTC	CASSRSESYEQYF
-	TRBV5-4	TRBJ2-2	-	TGTGCCAGCAGCCCGGGACTTCACACCGGGGAGCTGTTTTTT	CASSPGLHTGELFF
-	TRBV28	TRBJ2-1	few	TGTGCCAGCAGTTACAGAGGATATGAGCAGTTCTTC	CASSYRGYEQFF
-	TRBV6-5	TRBJ1-3	-	TGTGCCAGCAGGATTTGGGAAGGGCCTGGAAACACCATATATTTT	CASRIWEGPGNTIYF
-	TRBV4-1	TRBJ2-3	-	TGCGCCAGCAGCCAGGGGGTCGCCCTCGGCACAGATACGCAGTATTTT	CASSQGVALGTDTQYF
-	TRBV4-2	TRBJ2-5	-	TGTGCCAGCAGCCCCTCGCCCGTGACGAGGGTCCCGGATGCCCAGTACTTC	CASSPSPVTRVPDAQYF
-	TRBV5-4	TRBJ2-1	-	TGTGCCAGCACTCCGGCCGGGAACAACAATGAGCAGTTCTTC	CASTPAGNNNEQFF
-	TRBV28	TRBJ2-2	-	TGTGCCAGCAGTTTTAGGGGACTCCAGAACACCGGGGAGCTGTTTTTT	CASSFRGLQNTGELFF
-	TRBV2	TRBJ1-5	-	TGTGCCAGCAGTGAAGGGTTGATCAATCAGCCCCAGCATTTT	CASSEGLINQPQHF
-	TRBV9	TRBJ2-5	-	TGTGCCAGCAGCGTTGCAGGACAAGAGACCCAGTACTTC	CASSVAGQETQYF
TRBD1	TRBV5-1	TRBJ1-2	-	TGCGCCAGCAGCCCGGACAGGCAATCAAACTATGGCTACACCTTC	CASSPDRQSNYGYTF
-	TRBV2	TRBJ1-1	-	TGTGCCAGCATAATCCAGGTGAACACTGAAGCTTTCTTT	CASIIQVNTEAFF
-	TRBV28	TRBJ2-7	-	TGTGCCAGCGAGCGGGTTCCCTACGAGCAGTACTTC	CASERVPYEQYF
-	TRBV18	TRBJ1-1	-	TGTGCCAGCCCCCCTTTCTTGAACACTGAAGCTTTCTTT	CASPPFLNTEAFF
-	TRBV28	TRBJ2-5	-	TGTGCCAGCAGTTTTTCCCAAGGGACCGAGGGGCTCCGAGAGACCCAGTACTTC	CASSFSQGTEGLRETQYF
-	TRBV7-3	TRBJ2-3	-	TGTGCCAGCAGCTTAAATTTAGGGGCCGATACGCAGTATTTT	CASSLNLGADTQYF
TRBD1	TRBV4-3	TRBJ2-5	-	TGCGCCAGCAGCAAGACGACAGGGATCGAGACCCAGTACTTC	CASSKTTGIETQYF
TRBD1	TRBV7-2	TRBJ2-1	-	TGTGCCAGCAGCTTAGACCAGGGGGCCTACAATGAGCAGTTCTTC	CASSLDQGAYNEQFF
-	TRBV14	TRBJ2-6	-	TGTGCCAGCAGCCGTGGGCGAAGCTCTGGGGCCAACGTCCTGACTTTC	CASSRGRSSGANVLTF
TRBD2	TRBV4-1	TRBJ2-1	-	TGCGCCAGCAGCCAATTCTTAACTAGCGGGAGGGCAAATGAGCAGTTCTTC	CASSQFLTSGRANEQFF
-	TRBV21-1	TRBJ2-7	-	TGTGCCAGCAACCCACCGGGACAGGGAACCAACGAGCAGTACTTC	CASNPPGQGTNEQYF
-	TRBV5-1	TRBJ2-1	-	TGCGCCAGCAGCTTGGATCTAGGTGGCGATGAGCAGTTCTTC	CASSLDLGGDEQFF
-	TRBV25-1	TRBJ2-1	-	TGTGCCAGCAGTGATACTGCCGCCAATGAGCAGTTCTTC	CASSDTAANEQFF
TRBD1	TRBV2	TRBJ2-7	-	TGTGCCAGCGCGAGACAGGGTACAATCTACGAGCAGTACTTC	CASARQGTIYEQYF
TRBD1	TRBV5-1	TRBJ1-2	-	TGCGCCAGCAGCGCGGACAGGGTATATGGTGGCTACACCTTC	CASSADRVYGGYTF
TRBD1	TRBV7-9	TRBJ2-7	-	TGTGCCAGCAGTCCGGTGGACAGGGCGTTCCACGAGCAGTACTTC	CASSPVDRAFHEQYF
TRBD1	TRBV4-3	TRBJ2-5	-	TGCGCCAGCAGCCAAGGCACAGGGGGTCAGGAGACCCAGTACTTC	CASSQGTGGQETQYF
TRBD1	TRBV5-1	TRBJ1-1	few	TGCGCCAGCAGCCCTCTGACAGGGGACACTGAAGCTTTCTTT	CASSPLTGDTEAFF
-	TRBV27	TRBJ2-2	-	TGTGCCAGCAGTTTACGGGGCGGGGAGCTGTTTTTT	CASSLRGGELFF
-	TRBV5-1	TRBJ2-3	once	TGCGCCAGCAGCTCCGAGATCCAACCTGGGGATACGCAGTATTTT	CASSSEIQPGDTQYF
-	TRBV5-1	TRBJ2-2	-	TGCGCCAGCAGGCCGCCCGGGACTGCGAACACCGGGGAGCTGTTTTTT	CASRPPGTANTGELFF
-	TRBV6-6	TRBJ1-5	-	TGTGCCAGCAGTTTCCCGCGGGGTTTCAATCAGCCCCAGCATTTT	CASSFPRGFNQPQHF
-	TRBV28	TRBJ1-1	-	TGTGCCAGCATTACAAACGGGACCCCTGGTCGCACTGAAGCTTTCTTT	CASITNGTPGRTEAFF
TRBD1	TRBV5-5	TRBJ1-2	-	TGTGCCAGCAGCCCTCCGGGACAGGGAGGCTATGGCTACACCTTC	CASSPPGQGGYGYTF
TRBD2	TRBV7-2	TRBJ2-5	-	TGTGCCAGCAGCTTCTTCCAGGCCGTCCTAGCGGGAGTCGGAGAGACCCAGTACTTC	CASSFFQAVLAGVGETQYF
-	TRBV11-2	TRBJ2-7	-	TGTGCCAGCAGCTTAGTGCGGAGCTCCTACGAGCAGTACTTC	CASSLVRSSYEQYF
-	TRBV20-1	TRBJ1-1	once	TGCAGTGCTCTAGGGGTCTCGGCTTTCTTT	CSALGVSAFF